The next 25 T cell receptor beta chains were all read from a single sample in a study of T cell repertoires in cytomegalovirus infection. Their recognized antigens are unknown. Each CDR3 protein gets one entry after TCRdb re-called the reads with MiXCR. This table holds about 110,000 distinct CDR3 sequences, 29% found once. This specimen was CD8+ T cells from cultured PBMCs, taken from culture after CMV antigen stimulation. All receptors derive from a human donor in good health (CMV status not recorded). Some clones in this sample may be carry-over from other donors' samples.

The V and J genes are TRBV19 and TRBJ2-7, with unresolved D. CDR3 length: 13 amino acids. The V gene's germline CDR1 is LNHDA and CDR2 SQIVND (reference sequence). Trimming took 4 bases from V and 4 from J, leaving 11 bases between them. CDR3 amino acids: CASSSAASYEQYF. CDR3 coding DNA: TGTGCCAGTAGTAGCGCAGCGAGTTACGAGCAGTACTTC.

This clonotype was counted ten times or more. The chain is built from TRBV7-8 and TRBJ2-3; 8 bases are a match to TRBD2. The V gene end was trimmed by 2 bases and the J gene end by 4 bases; junction bases not matched to a gene: 5. Per the germline V gene, CDR1 is SGHVS and CDR2 is FQNEAQ. CDR3 length: 15 residues. The CDR3 reads CASSLPRGGADTQYF. The DNA for the CDR3 is TGTGCCAGCAGCTTACCACGGGGGGGCGCAGATACGCAGTATTTT.

The chain recombines TRBV20-1 with TRBJ2-1; no firm D call. CDR3 length equals 13 residues. The V end lost 0 bases, the J end lost 8 bases, and 11 bases lay between the germline ends. Germline CDR1 is DFQATT and CDR2 is SNEGSKA (reference sequence). The DNA for the CDR3 is TGCAGTGCTAGAGATGCCGACCGATATGAGCAGTTCTTC. Amino acid sequence: CSARDADRYEQFF.

This clonotype was seen at least ten times. This sequence joins TRBV4-1 and TRBJ1-1; D possibly corresponds to TRBD1 (5 bases). The CDR3 spans 16 residues. Trimming stripped 0 bases from V and 2 bases from J, with 13 bases between. Germline values: CDR1 MGHRA, CDR2 YSYEKL. The CDR3 here is CASSQEGGGLNTEAFF. In DNA form, the CDR3 reads TGCGCCAGCAGCCAAGAAGGTGGGGGATTAAACACTGAAGCTTTCTTT.

This clonotype was found a few times. The V and J genes are TRBV7-6 and TRBJ2-3, with 11 positions matching TRBD2. This CDR3 region has 15 residues. The trim removed 2 bases at V and 6 bases at J, leaving 4 bases unmatched. The germline V gene encodes CDR1 SGHVS and CDR2 FNYEAQ. This CDR3 reads CASSLPPSGGDTQYF. Here the CDR3 DNA reads TGTGCCAGCAGCTTACCTCCTAGCGGGGGGGATACGCAGTATTTT.

This clonotype has just a few counts. The chain has TRBV7-9 and TRBJ2-5; no clear D gene. CDR1 is SEHNR and CDR2 is FQNEAQ in the germline V gene (reference sequence). Trimming took 5 bases from V and 2 from J, leaving 15 bases between them. This CDR3 is 15 amino acids long. The CDR3, as DNA: TGTGCCAGCAGCGGCGCATACGGAGCTCAAGAGACCCAGTACTTC. Translating gives CASSGAYGAQETQYF.

V usage is TRBV7-9 and J usage is TRBJ1-1; D gene ambiguous. Trimming removed 5 bases from V and 8 bases from J, with 15 bases in between. Per the germline V gene, CDR1 is SEHNR and CDR2 is FQNEAQ (reference sequence). The CDR3 spans 13 residues. This CDR3 reads CASSPRFLKEAFF. The CDR3 nucleotides read TGTGCCAGCAGCCCCCGTTTTCTCAAAGAAGCTTTCTTT.

The rearrangement joins TRBV3-1 to TRBJ2-7, with D tentatively TRBD2 (7 bases). The CDR3 has 14 amino acids. The V end was cut by 4 bases, the J end by 6 bases, with 16 bases between. Germline V lookup: CDR1 LGHDT, CDR2 YNNKEL (reference sequence). CDR3 sequence reads: CASSPWGGGGEQYF. The CDR3 DNA reads TGTGCCAGCAGCCCTTGGGGGGGCGGAGGCGAGCAGTACTTC.

This clonotype was seen many times. The chain couples TRBV7-9 to TRBJ1-1; D unclear. The CDR3 is made up of 12 amino acids. CDR1 is SEHNR and CDR2 is FQNEAQ in the germline V gene (reference sequence). Trimming removed 9 bases from V and 1 base from J, with 9 bases in between. The CDR3 region has the DNA TGTGCCAGTCGTGACGGGAACACTGAAGCTTTCTTT. It yields the protein CASRDGNTEAFF.

This clonotype has just a few counts. This rearrangement joins TRBV6-5 to TRBJ1-5; TRBD1 agrees at 8 bases. This CDR3 has 17 amino acids. Trimming cost V 4 bases and J 0 bases; bases outside gene matches: 8. Germline V CDR1 and CDR2: MNHEY, SVGAGI. The DNA for the CDR3 is TGTGCCAGCAGTTCTGGACAGGGCGTTTATAGCAATCAGCCCCAGCATTTT. This sequence encodes CASSSGQGVYSNQPQHF.

This clonotype showed up just a few times. The chain uses TRBV6-5 and TRBJ1-2; D may be TRBD1 (5 bases). The V gene lost 0 bases and the J gene lost 1 base, with 18 bases spanning the gap. Germline CDR1 reads MNHEY; CDR2 reads SVGAGI. This CDR3 spans 18 amino acids. The CDR3 DNA reads as TGTGCCAGCAGTTACTCTATGTCTCGAGGGGATTTTAACTATGGCTACACCTTC. Amino acid sequence: CASSYSMSRGDFNYGYTF.

A few counts support this clonotype. The chain has TRBV7-6 and TRBJ2-7; D perhaps matches TRBD2 (5 bases). Germline V gene data show CDR1 as SGHVS and CDR2 as FNYEAQ. The CDR3 has 14 residues. The germline V and J ends were trimmed by 4 bases and 0 bases, with 10 bases remaining between them. The DNA of the CDR3 is TGTGCCAGCAGCTATGACACTAGCTCCTACGAGCAGTACTTC. It specifies CASSYDTSSYEQYF.

This chain uses TRBV6-5 with TRBJ2-3, with 8 bases aligning to TRBD2. The germline V gene has CDR1 MNHEY and CDR2 SVGAGI. The CDR3 sequence is 16 residues long. V trimming: 0 bases; J trimming: 5 bases; junction bases outside the gene matches: 7. The CDR3 sequence is CASSYSRLASVDTQYF. The CDR3 DNA follows: TGTGCCAGCAGTTACTCGAGACTAGCGAGTGTAGATACGCAGTATTTT.

This chain joins TRBV2 and TRBJ1-5; no clear D gene. This CDR3 comprises 12 residues. Germline CDR1 SNHLY, CDR2 FYNNEI. The V end was cut by 0 bases, the J end by 10 bases, with 7 bases between. CDR3 loop: CASSEAVSPQHF. DNA for the CDR3: TGTGCCAGCAGTGAAGCTGTTTCTCCCCAGCATTTT.

This clonotype was seen a few times. The chain uses TRBV29-1 and TRBJ2-6; no definite D call. CDR1 is SQVTM and CDR2 is ANQGSEA in the germline V gene. This CDR3 has 15 amino acids. V lost 4 bases to trimming and J lost 1 base, with 11 bases between them. The CDR3, as DNA: TGCAGCGTTGGCAACCTGGGTTCTGGGGCCAACGTCCTGACTTTC. It translates to CSVGNLGSGANVLTF.

This rearrangement joins TRBV7-9 to TRBJ1-1; a possible D gene is TRBD1 (6 bases). The germline V and J ends were trimmed by 5 bases and 3 bases, with 25 bases remaining between them. The CDR3 consists of 18 residues. Germline values: CDR1 SEHNR, CDR2 FQNEAQ (reference sequence). This chain's CDR3 is CASSRGWEQGLTDTEAFF. CDR3 sequence (DNA): TGTGCCAGCAGCCGTGGGTGGGAACAGGGACTTACTGACACTGAAGCTTTCTTT.

The CDR3 nucleotides are TGTGCCAGCAGCACGACTCGATACAATGAGCAGTTCTTC. Encoded protein: CASSTTRYNEQFF. The chain links TRBV6-1 to TRBJ2-1; D not certain. V lost 6 bases and J 4 bases, leaving 10 bases between the germline ends. The germline V gene encodes CDR1 MNHNS and CDR2 SASEGT. The CDR3 has 13 amino acids.

This clonotype was observed once. The chain links TRBV9 to TRBJ2-3; the D is unclear. The germline gives CDR1 SGDLS, CDR2 YYNGEE. The length of the CDR3 is 13 residues. Trimming took 3 bases from V and 7 from J, leaving 12 bases between them. CDR3 protein: CASSGDSSYTQYF. The CDR3 bases are TGTGCCAGCAGCGGTGACTCCTCCTATACGCAGTATTTT.

The chain employs TRBV20-1 and TRBJ2-2, with TRBD2 identical over 9 bases. Germline-derived CDR1 and CDR2 are DFQATT and SNEGSKA (reference sequence). Trimming took 0 bases from V and 6 from J; bases not matched to a gene: 8. The CDR3 is 16 amino acids. The CDR3 loop is CSARESGLAGSGELFF. The DNA for the CDR3 is TGCAGTGCTAGAGAATCGGGACTAGCCGGCTCCGGGGAGCTGTTTTTT.

V gene TRBV6-6 combines with J gene TRBJ1-5; D remains unclear. Germline V gives CDR1 MNHNY, CDR2 SVGAGI (reference sequence). V dropped 2 bases and J dropped 5 bases, with 13 bases sitting between them. The CDR3 runs to 15 residues. CDR3 sequence (DNA): TGTGCCAGCAGTTACGGCGCCTTCTCCGATCAGCCCCAGCATTTT. Encoded protein: CASSYGAFSDQPQHF.

In its sample, this clonotype was seen a few times. The chain combines TRBV2 with TRBJ1-5, with TRBD1 matching 9 bases. CDR1 and CDR2 (germline): SNHLY, FYNNEI. The CDR3 sequence is 15 residues long. V shed 6 bases, J shed 6 bases, and the junction held 9 bases outside the gene matches. In DNA, the CDR3 is TGTGCCAGCAGGGCGACAGGGGGAGAAGGTCAGCCCCAGCATTTT. It translates to CASRATGGEGQPQHF.

This clonotype came up many times. The V call is TRBV7-9, the J call TRBJ1-1, with D uncertain. V was trimmed by 4 bases and J by 2 bases, leaving 5 bases between them. Germline lookup yields CDR1 SEHNR and CDR2 FQNEAQ (reference sequence). CDR3 length: 12 residues. CDR3 bases: TGTGCCAGCAGCTATTTTAACACTGAAGCTTTCTTT. The encoded protein is CASSYFNTEAFF.

This clonotype was seen a few times. This sequence joins TRBV30 and TRBJ2-3; no firm D call. The V gene's germline CDR1 is GTSNPN and CDR2 SVGIG (reference sequence). CDR3 length: 13 amino acids. Trimming shortened V by 0 bases and J by 0 bases, and 4 bases separated the two germline ends. The CDR3 DNA reads as TGTGCCTGGAGTGTACAGAGCACAGATACGCAGTATTTT. This encodes CAWSVQSTDTQYF.

This clonotype was found many times. The chain employs TRBV7-6 and TRBJ2-3; 13 bases match TRBD2. With V trimmed by 5 bases and J by 5 bases, 7 bases remained unmatched. There are 16 residues in the CDR3. Per the germline V gene, CDR1 is SGHVS and CDR2 is FNYEAQ. The CDR3 is CASSPGLAGFGDTQYF. DNA for the CDR3: TGTGCCAGCAGCCCGGGACTAGCGGGGTTTGGAGATACGCAGTATTTT.

The chain employs TRBV20-1 and TRBJ1-6, with no clear D. Trimming left V 0 bases short and J 7 bases short, with 7 bases between. Germline loops: CDR1 DFQATT, CDR2 SNEGSKA (reference sequence). The CDR3 has 13 amino acids. The CDR3 region has the DNA TGCAGTGCTAGAGATATCGGGAATTCACCCCTCCACTTT. Its translation is CSARDIGNSPLHF.